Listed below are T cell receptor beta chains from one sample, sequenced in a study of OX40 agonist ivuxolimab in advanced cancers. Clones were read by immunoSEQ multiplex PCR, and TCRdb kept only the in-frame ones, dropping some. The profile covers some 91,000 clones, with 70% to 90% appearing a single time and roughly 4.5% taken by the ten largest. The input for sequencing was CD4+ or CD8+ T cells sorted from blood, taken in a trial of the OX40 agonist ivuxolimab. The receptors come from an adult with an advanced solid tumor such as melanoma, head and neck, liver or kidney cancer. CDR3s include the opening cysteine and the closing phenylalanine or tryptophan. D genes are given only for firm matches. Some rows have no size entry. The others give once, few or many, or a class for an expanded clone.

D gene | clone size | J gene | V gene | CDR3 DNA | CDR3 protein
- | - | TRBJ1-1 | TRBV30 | TGTGCCTGGAGGTCAAGCGGGGACACTGAAGCTTTCTTT | CAWRSSGDTEAFF
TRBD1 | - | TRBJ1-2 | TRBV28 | TGTGCCAGCAGCACTGACAGGGGGTGGGCCGGGGGCTACACCTTC | CASSTDRGWAGGYTF
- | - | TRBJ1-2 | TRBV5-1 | TGCGCCAGCAGCTTGGGCCGGGACACCTCCTATGGCTACACCTTC | CASSLGRDTSYGYTF
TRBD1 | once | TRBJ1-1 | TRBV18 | TGTGCCAGCTCACGGGACAGGGGATTCTCGACCCCTGAAGCTTTCTTT | CASSRDRGFSTPEAFF
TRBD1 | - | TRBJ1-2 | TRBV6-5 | TGCGCCAGCAGTGACGGACAGGGTGGCTATGGCTACACCTTC | CASSDGQGGYGYTF
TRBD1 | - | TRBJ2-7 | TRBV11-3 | TGTGCCAGCAGCTATCAGGGGGCCCACGAGCAGTACTTC | CASSYQGAHEQYF
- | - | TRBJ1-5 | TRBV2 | TGTGCCAGCAGGGCCGGACAAGGGAGTCAGCCCCAGCATTTT | CASRAGQGSQPQHF
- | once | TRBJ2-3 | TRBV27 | TGTGCCTCTCATGAGGGGCGTAGCACAGATACGCAGTATTTT | CASHEGRSTDTQYF
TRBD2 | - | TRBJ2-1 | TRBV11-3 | TGTGCCAGCAGCCCAGGACTAGCGGCTAGCTCCTACAATGAGCAGTTCTTC | CASSPGLAASSYNEQFF
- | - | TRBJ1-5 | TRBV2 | TGTGCCAGCAGCGACAGGAGTCCCAATCAGCCCCAGCATTTT | CASSDRSPNQPQHF
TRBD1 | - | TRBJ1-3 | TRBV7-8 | TGTGCCAGCAGCTTAGCGCCGACAGGGGGCTCCTCTGGAAACACCATATATTTT | CASSLAPTGGSSGNTIYF
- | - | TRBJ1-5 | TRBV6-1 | TGTGCCAGCAGAGAAATAGGGGGAAGCAATCAGCCCCAGCATTTT | CASREIGGSNQPQHF
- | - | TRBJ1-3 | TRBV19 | TGTGCCAGTAGTATAGAAGCTCGGGGCACCATATATTTT | CASSIEARGTIYF
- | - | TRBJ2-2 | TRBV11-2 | TGTGCCAGCAGCTTATGGGAGAACACCGGGGAGCTGTTTTTT | CASSLWENTGELFF
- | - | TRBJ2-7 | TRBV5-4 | TGTGCCAGCAGCTTGGAGGCTAGCACGGACTACGAGCAGTACTTC | CASSLEASTDYEQYF
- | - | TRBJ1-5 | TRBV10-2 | TGCGCCAGTAGAGAAACACAGGAACACAATCAGCCCCAGCATTTT | CASRETQEHNQPQHF
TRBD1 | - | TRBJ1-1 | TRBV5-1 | TGCGCCAGCAGCTTGGCTCCAGGGGGTAAAACTGAAGCTTTCTTT | CASSLAPGGKTEAFF
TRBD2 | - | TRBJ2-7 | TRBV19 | TGTGCCAGTAGTACCTATAGCGGGAGGGACTACGAGCAGTACTTC | CASSTYSGRDYEQYF
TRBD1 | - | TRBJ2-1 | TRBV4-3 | TGCGCCAGCAGCCAAACGGACAGGGGATACAATGAGCAGTTCTTC | CASSQTDRGYNEQFF
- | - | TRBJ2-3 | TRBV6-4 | TGTGCCAGCAGTGAGGGACTGAGCACAGATACGCAGTATTTT | CASSEGLSTDTQYF
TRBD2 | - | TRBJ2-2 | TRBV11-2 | TGTGCCAGCAGCTTAGAGACTAGCGGCACCGGGGAGCTGTTTTTT | CASSLETSGTGELFF
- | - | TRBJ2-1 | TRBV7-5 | TGTGCCAGCAGCTTAGGCGGGGGAGTCTCCTACAATGAGCAGTTCTTC | CASSLGGGVSYNEQFF
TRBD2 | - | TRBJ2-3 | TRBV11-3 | TGTGCCAGCAGCGATGGGACTAGTCTCACAGATACGCAGTATTTT | CASSDGTSLTDTQYF
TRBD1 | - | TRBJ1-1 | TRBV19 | TGTGCCAGTAGTTTCGGACAGGGGACTGAAGCTTTCTTT | CASSFGQGTEAFF
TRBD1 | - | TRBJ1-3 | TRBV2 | TGTGCCAGCAGTTTCCGGGACAGACAAGCTGGAAACACCATATATTTT | CASSFRDRQAGNTIYF
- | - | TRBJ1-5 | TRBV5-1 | TGCGCCAGCAGCTTGGACGGGGAAGGGCCCCAGCATTTT | CASSLDGEGPQHF
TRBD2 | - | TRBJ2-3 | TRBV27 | TGTGCCAGCAGTTTAAGCGGGAGGGCCTCAGATACGCAGTATTTT | CASSLSGRASDTQYF
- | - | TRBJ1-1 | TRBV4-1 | TGCGCCAGCAGCCGGGGGGGGCTCACTGAAGCTTTCTTT | CASSRGGLTEAFF
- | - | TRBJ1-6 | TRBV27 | TGTGCCAGCAGTTTTTTGGATTCACCCCTCCACTTT | CASSFLDSPLHF
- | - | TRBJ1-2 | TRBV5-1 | TGCGCCAGCAGCTTGGTGGCAGGCGAGGCTGGCTACACCTTC | CASSLVAGEAGYTF
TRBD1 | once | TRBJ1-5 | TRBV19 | TGTGCCAGTAGTATGGCAGGGGGAAATCAGCCCCAGCATTTT | CASSMAGGNQPQHF
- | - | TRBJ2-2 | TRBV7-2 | TGTGCCAGCAAGTTCTTAGGGAACACCGGGGAGCTGTTTTTT | CASKFLGNTGELFF
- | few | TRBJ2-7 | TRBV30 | TGTGCCTGGAAGTCCCTGGTTGAGCAGTACTTC | CAWKSLVEQYF
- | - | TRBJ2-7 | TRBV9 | TGTGCCAGCAGCGTAGCGGCGACGGCTAGATACGAGCAGTACTTC | CASSVAATARYEQYF
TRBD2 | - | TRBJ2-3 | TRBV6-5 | TGTGCCAGCAGTTACACAATAGCGGGAGTCGTCGCGACGCAGTATTTT | CASSYTIAGVVATQYF
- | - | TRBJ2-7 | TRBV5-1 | TGCGCCAGCAGGGGGGACTCCTACGAGCAGTACTTC | CASRGDSYEQYF
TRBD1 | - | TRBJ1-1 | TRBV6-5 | TGTGCCAGCAGTCGGACAGGGAACACTGAAGCTTTCTTT | CASSRTGNTEAFF
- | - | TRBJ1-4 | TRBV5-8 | TGTGCCAGCAATGGAGGGCGCCTGGGAGAAAAACTGTTTTTT | CASNGGRLGEKLFF
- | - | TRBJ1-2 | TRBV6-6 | TGTGCCAGCAGCTGGGACGGTAACTATGGCTACACCTTC | CASSWDGNYGYTF
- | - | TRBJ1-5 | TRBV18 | TGTGCCAGCTCACCAGGGCCGGATCAGCCCCAGCATTTT | CASSPGPDQPQHF
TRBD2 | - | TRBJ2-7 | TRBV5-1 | TGCGCCAGCAGCTTGGGGACTAGCGGGGGTTACGAGCAGTACTTC | CASSLGTSGGYEQYF
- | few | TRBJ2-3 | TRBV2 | TGTGCCAGCAGTGAAAGGCGGGCAGATACGCAGTATTTT | CASSERRADTQYF
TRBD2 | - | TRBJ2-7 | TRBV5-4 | TGTGCCAGCAGCTACTCTAGCGGGGCCTCCTACGAGCAGTACTTC | CASSYSSGASYEQYF
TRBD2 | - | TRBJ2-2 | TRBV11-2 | TGTGCCAGCAGCTTAATGGGGAGGGCGAACACCGGGGAGCTGTTTTTT | CASSLMGRANTGELFF
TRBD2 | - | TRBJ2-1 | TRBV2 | TGTGCCAGCAGCGGGACTAGCGGGAGTTACAATGAGCAGTTCTTC | CASSGTSGSYNEQFF
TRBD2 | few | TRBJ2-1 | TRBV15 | TGTGCCACCAGCAGAGATCTGCGCGGGAGTCACAATGAGCAGTTCTTC | CATSRDLRGSHNEQFF
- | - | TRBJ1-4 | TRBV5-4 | TGTGCCAGCAGGCAGGGACCAACTAATGAAAAACTGTTTTTT | CASRQGPTNEKLFF
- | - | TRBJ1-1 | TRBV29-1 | TGCAGCGTTGGGGAGCAGGGTGGGACTGAAGCTTTCTTT | CSVGEQGGTEAFF
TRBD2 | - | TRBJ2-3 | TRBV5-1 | TGCGCCAGCAGCTTGGGGACTAGCGGCGAAACTAGCACAGATACGCAGTATTTT | CASSLGTSGETSTDTQYF
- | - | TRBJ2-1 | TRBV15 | TGTGCCACCAGCAGGGATCTTGGGGCGGACAATGAGCAGTTCTTC | CATSRDLGADNEQFF
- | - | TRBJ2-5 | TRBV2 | TGTGCCAGCAGTGAAAGAGAGACCCAGTACTTC | CASSERETQYF
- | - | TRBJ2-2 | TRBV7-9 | TGTGCCAGCAGCTTAGGGGCTAGCGTATTGAACACCGGGGAGCTGTTTTTT | CASSLGASVLNTGELFF
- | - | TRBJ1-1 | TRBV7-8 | TGTGCCAGCAGCCACGATTTAGAAGCTTTCTTT | CASSHDLEAFF
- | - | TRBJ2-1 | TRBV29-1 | TGCAGCGTTGGGGAAGGCTTAGGTGAGCAGTTCTTC | CSVGEGLGEQFF
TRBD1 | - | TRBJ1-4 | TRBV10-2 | TGCGCCAGCAGCGCCGTTGGGACAGCAGCTAATGAAAAACTGTTTTTT | CASSAVGTAANEKLFF
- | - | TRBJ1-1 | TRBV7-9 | TGTGCCAGCAGCTTAGAATTTGGACAAAACACTGAAGCTTTCTTT | CASSLEFGQNTEAFF